This T cell receptor (beta chain) was identified during a study of CD8 T cells in ankylosing spondylitis. The study, taken as a whole, reports: Apparently characteristic of ankylosing spondylitis blood was a TCR beta motif (fewer than 10 highly homologous variants). Matched ankylosing spondylitis synovial fluid reportedly contained a significantly enriched population of disease-linked clones. Prior literature has documented some motif variants in synovial fluid and blood from reactive arthritis.

This clonotype was recorded many times. The antigen remains undetermined. Library preparation for TCR beta used quantitative 5'-RACE with molecular barcodes. TCRdb processed the 5' RACE reads anew with MiXCR; each CDR3 protein has one entry. The sample includes 200,000 to 300,000 distinct CDR3 sequences, 10% to 13% of them seen just once. Deletions cut 4 bases from V and 6 bases from J, with 9 bases between. This CDR3 contains 12 residues. The germline V gene has CDR1 KGHDR and CDR2 SFDVKD. The genes are TRBV24-1 and TRBJ2-7; D may correspond to TRBD1 or TRBD2 (5 bases each). Sequencing used blood, either unsorted or a sorted T cell fraction (not recorded which). The sequence came from a male donor with ankylosing spondylitis or in good health (not recorded which). The CDR3, as DNA: TGTGCCACCAGTGAGGGACCCGGCGAGCAGTACTTC. Protein product: CATSEGPGEQYF.